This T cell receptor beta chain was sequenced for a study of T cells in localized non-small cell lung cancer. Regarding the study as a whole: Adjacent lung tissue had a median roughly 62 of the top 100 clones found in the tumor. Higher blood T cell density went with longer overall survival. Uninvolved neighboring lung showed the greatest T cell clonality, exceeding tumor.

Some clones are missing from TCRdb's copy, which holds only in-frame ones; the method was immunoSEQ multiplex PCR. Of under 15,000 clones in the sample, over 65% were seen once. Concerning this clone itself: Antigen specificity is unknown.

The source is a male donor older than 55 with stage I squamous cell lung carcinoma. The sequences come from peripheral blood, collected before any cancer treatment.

The chain's CDR3 is CASSLGQGLGEQYF. DNA for the CDR3: TGCGCCAGCAGCCTTGGACAGGGCCTGGGGGAGCAGTACTTC. The chain uses TRBV5-1 and TRBJ2-7; 8 bases are shared with TRBD1. The CDR3 totals 14 residues. Germline assignment: CDR1 SGHRS and CDR2 YFSETQ. V lost 4 bases, J lost 7 bases, and 10 bases stayed unmatched.